This entry is about one T cell receptor beta chain. The antigen remains undetermined. The data stem from a study of T cells expressing NK-cell markers. TCRdb re-called the 5' RACE reads and shows each CDR3 protein once, DNA omitted. The specimen's table records 550,000 to 600,000 distinct CDR3 sequences. Germline loops: CDR1 MNHEY, CDR2 SVGAGI. CDR3 length equals 15 residues. Study outcomes and limitations: In a few donors, these clonotypes also led the CD3+CD56-NKG2C+ fraction. NKG2C+ dominant clonotypes from a handful of donors made up roughly 1.0-8% of CD8+ T cells.

The TCR sequence derives from a man younger than 35 in good health. What was sequenced was blood T cells: a sorted CD56 or NKG2C T cell subset, CD4+ or CD8+ T cells, or bulk PBMC T cells (not recorded which). V gene TRBV6-5 combines with J gene TRBJ2-5; lacking DNA, the TRBD1 call made by TCRdb goes unchecked. The CDR3 spells CASSYFRGIQETQYF.